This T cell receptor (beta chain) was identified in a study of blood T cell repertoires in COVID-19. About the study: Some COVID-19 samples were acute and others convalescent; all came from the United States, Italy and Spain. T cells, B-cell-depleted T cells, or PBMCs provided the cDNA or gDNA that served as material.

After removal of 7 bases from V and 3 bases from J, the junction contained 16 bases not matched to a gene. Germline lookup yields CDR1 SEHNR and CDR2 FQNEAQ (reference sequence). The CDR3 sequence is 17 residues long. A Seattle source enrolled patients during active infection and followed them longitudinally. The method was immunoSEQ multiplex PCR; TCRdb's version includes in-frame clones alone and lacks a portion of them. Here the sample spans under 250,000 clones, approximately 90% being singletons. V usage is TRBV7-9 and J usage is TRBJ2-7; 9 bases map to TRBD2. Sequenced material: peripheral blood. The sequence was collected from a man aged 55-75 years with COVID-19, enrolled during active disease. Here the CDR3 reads CASTTSRSVAGVYEQYF. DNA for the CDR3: TGTGCCAGCACCACTAGTCGGTCCGTAGCGGGGGTCTACGAGCAGTACTTC.